Below, 7 T cell receptor beta chains from the same sample are listed, as sequenced in a study of PD-L1 blockade in urothelial cancer. Sequencing used immunoSEQ multiplex PCR; TCRdb keeps in-frame clones, though not all of them. The sample shows around 63,000 clones, about 81% of them seen only once. The time point is: pretreatment peripheral blood. The starting material was PBMCs, obtained around atezolizumab (anti-PD-L1) treatment. The receptors shown here come from a man aged 70-80 years with urothelial cancer.

This clone was found a few times. This chain joins TRBV10-3 and TRBJ1-3, with D unresolved. CDR1 ENHRY and CDR2 SYGVKD come from the germline V gene. The CDR3 sequence is 15 residues long. The ends were cut back, 0 bases at V and 12 bases at J, with 18 bases in the middle. This CDR3 reads CAISESNGGIRDIYF. CDR3 nucleotide sequence: TGTGCCATCAGTGAGTCAAACGGAGGCATAAGAGACATATATTTT.

The chain couples TRBV5-1 to TRBJ2-1; D possibly corresponds to TRBD2 (5 bases). This CDR3 comprises 16 residues. The germline CDR1 and CDR2 sequences are SGHRS and YFSETQ. The ends were cut back, 4 bases at V and 2 bases at J, with 16 bases in the middle. CDR3 nucleotide sequence: TGCGCCAGCAGCCCCTCTAGCCAAGGCCCCTACAATGAGCAGTTCTTC. Translating it yields CASSPSSQGPYNEQFF.

This rearrangement joins TRBV5-8 to TRBJ2-3; a possible D gene is TRBD1 (6 bases). The germline gives CDR1 SGHTS, CDR2 YDEGEE. This CDR3 has 15 residues. Between the trimmed V and J ends, which lost 0 bases and 5 bases, there was a span of 13 bases. Here the CDR3 DNA reads TGTGCCAGCAGCTTGGTTACAGGGAGAGGAGATACGCAGTATTTT. Its protein is CASSLVTGRGDTQYF.

The chain uses TRBV19 and TRBJ1-5; 7 bases line up with TRBD1. The CDR3 loop spans 13 amino acids. CDR1 is LNHDA, CDR2 SQIVND, per germline (reference sequence). The V segment lost 6 bases and the J segment 4 bases; nucleotides outside the gene matches: 3. CDR3 nucleotide sequence: TGTGCCAGTAGCCGGGACAGAAATCAGCCCCAGCATTTT. It is translated as CASSRDRNQPQHF.

The J gene is TRBJ1-1, the V gene TRBV6-5, with 9 bases matching TRBD1. V lost 6 bases, J lost 5 bases, and 4 bases stayed unmatched. CDR1 MNHEY and CDR2 SVGAGI come from the germline V gene. There are 13 residues in the CDR3. CDR3 sequence: CASSMGQGTEAFF. The CDR3, as DNA: TGTGCCAGCAGCATGGGACAGGGTACTGAAGCTTTCTTT.

The rearrangement joins TRBV19 to TRBJ1-3; no firm D call. CDR1 is LNHDA, CDR2 SQIVND, per germline (reference sequence). The ends were cut back, 3 bases at V and 2 bases at J, with 17 bases in the middle. The CDR3 has 17 amino acids. This chain's CDR3 is CASSMSGYTRAGNTIYF. The CDR3 coding sequence is TGTGCCAGTAGTATGTCGGGGTACACTCGGGCTGGAAACACCATATATTTT.

The chain recombines TRBV7-9 with TRBJ1-2; D is unresolved. V was trimmed by 5 bases and J by 6 bases, leaving 10 bases between them. From germline, CDR1 is SEHNR and CDR2 FQNEAQ (reference sequence). There are 12 residues in the CDR3. This chain's CDR3 is CASSPDADGYTF. The DNA of the CDR3 is TGTGCCAGCAGCCCGGATGCGGATGGCTACACCTTC.